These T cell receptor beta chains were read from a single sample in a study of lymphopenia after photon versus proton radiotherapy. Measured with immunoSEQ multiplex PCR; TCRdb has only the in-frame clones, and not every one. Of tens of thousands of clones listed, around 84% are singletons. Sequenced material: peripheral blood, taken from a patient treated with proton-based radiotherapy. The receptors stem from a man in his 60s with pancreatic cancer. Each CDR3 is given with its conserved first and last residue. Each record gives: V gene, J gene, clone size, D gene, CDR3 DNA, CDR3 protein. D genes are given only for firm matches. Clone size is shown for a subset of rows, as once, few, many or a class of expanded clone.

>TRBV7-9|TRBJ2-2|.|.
TGTGCCAGCAGCTTAGGCTTTGGAGACACCGGGGAGCTGTTTTTT
CASSLGFGDTGELFF
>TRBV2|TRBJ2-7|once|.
TGTGCCAGCCGGCAGGGGGGCTACGAGCAGTACTTC
CASRQGGYEQYF
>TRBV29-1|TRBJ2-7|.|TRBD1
TGCAGCTCCCGGACAGGGGATCAGGGCGAGCAGTACTTC
CSSRTGDQGEQYF
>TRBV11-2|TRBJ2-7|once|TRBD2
TGTGCCAGCAGCCGCGGGGGTTCGGGCAGCACCTACGAGCAGTACTTC
CASSRGGSGSTYEQYF
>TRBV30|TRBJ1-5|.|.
TGTGCCTGGAGTCATTCGGGGGCGGCTGATCAGCCCCAGCATTTT
CAWSHSGAADQPQHF
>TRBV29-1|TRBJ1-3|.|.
TGCAGCGTTGGGGGGGGCTCTGGAAACACCATATATTTT
CSVGGGSGNTIYF
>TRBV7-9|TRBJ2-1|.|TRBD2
TGTGCCAGCAGCGCGACTAGCGGGAGCGACTACAATGAGCAGTTCTTC
CASSATSGSDYNEQFF
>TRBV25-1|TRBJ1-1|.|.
TGTGCCAGCAGTGAACAGGTGTGGACTGAAGCTTTCTTT
CASSEQVWTEAFF
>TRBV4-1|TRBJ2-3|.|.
TGCGCCAGCAGCCCCGAGGGGACCACAAGCACAGATACGCAGTATTTT
CASSPEGTTSTDTQYF
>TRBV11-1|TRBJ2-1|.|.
TGTGCCAGCAGCGAGACCCGGGGTACGGGAAATGAGCAGTTCTTC
CASSETRGTGNEQFF
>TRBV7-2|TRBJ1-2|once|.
TGTGCCAGCAGCGGCCAGGGCTCAAACTATGGCTACACCTTC
CASSGQGSNYGYTF
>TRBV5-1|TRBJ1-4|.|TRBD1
TGCGCCAGCAGCAGACAGGGTAGGGATGAAAAACTGTTTTTT
CASSRQGRDEKLFF
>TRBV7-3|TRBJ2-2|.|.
TGTGCCAGCAGCTACGACGCCGGGGAGCTGTTTTTT
CASSYDAGELFF
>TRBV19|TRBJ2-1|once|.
TGTGCCAGTAGCCGGGAGTGGGGGAGGCACAATGAGCAGTTCTTC
CASSREWGRHNEQFF
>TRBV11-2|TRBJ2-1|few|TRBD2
TGTGCCAGCAGCTCCGCCGGGAGACTAGCGGGAGTGCACAATGAGCAGTTCTTC
CASSSAGRLAGVHNEQFF
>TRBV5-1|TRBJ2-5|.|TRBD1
TGCGCCAGCAGCTTGGCCAGGGGGCGATGGCAAGAGACCCAGTACTTC
CASSLARGRWQETQYF
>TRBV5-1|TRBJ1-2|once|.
TGCGCCAGCAGCTTGGAGGGGGCTAACTATGGCTACACCTTC
CASSLEGANYGYTF
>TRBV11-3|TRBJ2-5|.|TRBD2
TGTGCCAGCAGCTTAACTAGCGGGAGGGCCGCAGAGACCCAGTACTTC
CASSLTSGRAAETQYF
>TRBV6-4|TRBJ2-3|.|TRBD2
TGTGCCAGCAGTTTGGCGGGAGAGACAGATACGCAGTATTTT
CASSLAGETDTQYF
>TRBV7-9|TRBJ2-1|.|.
TGTGCCAGCAGCTCCAGACCTAACAATGAGCAGTTCTTC
CASSSRPNNEQFF
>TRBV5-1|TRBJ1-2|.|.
TGCGCCAGCAGCTTGTTCAGCGAACCCAATGGCTACACCTTC
CASSLFSEPNGYTF
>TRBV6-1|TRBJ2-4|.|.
TGTGCCAGCAGTGCCCGGTTGGAAAGCATTCAGTACTTC
CASSARLESIQYF
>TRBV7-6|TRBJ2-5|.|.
TGTGCCAGCAGCTCCCGCAGGGAGACCCAGTACTTC
CASSSRRETQYF
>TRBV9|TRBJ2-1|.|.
TGTGCCAGCAGCGTAGGGCCTAGTGCTGAGCAGTTCTTC
CASSVGPSAEQFF
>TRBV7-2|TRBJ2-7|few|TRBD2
TGTGCCAGCAGCTCGGGACTAGCGGGATCGTACGAGCAGTACTTC
CASSSGLAGSYEQYF
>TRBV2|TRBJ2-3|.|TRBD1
TGTGCCAGCAGCGGACCCGGGACAGGGACAGATACGCAGTATTTT
CASSGPGTGTDTQYF
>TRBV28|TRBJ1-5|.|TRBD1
TGTGCCAGCAGTTCCGGACAGGGTGGACAGCCCCAGCATTTT
CASSSGQGGQPQHF
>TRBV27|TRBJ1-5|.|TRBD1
TGTGCCAGCAGTACAGGGGGCGGCCAGCCCCAGCATTTT
CASSTGGGQPQHF
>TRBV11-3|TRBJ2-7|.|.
TGTGCCAGCAGCTTAGCTGGACAGAACTACGAGCAGTACTTC
CASSLAGQNYEQYF
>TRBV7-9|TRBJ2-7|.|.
TGTGCCAGCAGCTTAGGAGGGGCTGGCGAGCAGTACTTC
CASSLGGAGEQYF
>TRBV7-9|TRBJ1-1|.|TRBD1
TGTGCCAGCAGCTTTGGGACAGTCGCTTTCTTT
CASSFGTVAFF
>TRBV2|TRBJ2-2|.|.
TGTGCCAGCAGGGGGGAGCCCGGGGAGCTGTTTTTT
CASRGEPGELFF
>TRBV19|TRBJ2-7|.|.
TGTGCCAGTAGTATAACAGGGACCTCCTACGAGCAGTACTTC
CASSITGTSYEQYF
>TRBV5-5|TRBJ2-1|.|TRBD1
TGTGCCAGCAGCTCCGGAGTCAGGGGGCTTCTTTCCTACAATGAGCAGTTCTTC
CASSSGVRGLLSYNEQFF
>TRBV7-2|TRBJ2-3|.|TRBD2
TGTGCCAGCAGCTTAGTAGCGAGCGGGAGAAGTAGCACAGATACGCAGTATTTT
CASSLVASGRSSTDTQYF
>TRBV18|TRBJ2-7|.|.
TGTGCCAGCTCACCCCTTTCCTACGAGCAGTACTTC
CASSPLSYEQYF
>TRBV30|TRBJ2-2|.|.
TGTGCCTGGAGCCCCAGGAAGGGGACCGGGGAGCTGTTTTTT
CAWSPRKGTGELFF
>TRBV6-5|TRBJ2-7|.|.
TGTGCCAGCAGACCCCGGGCAACCTACGAGCAGTACTTC
CASRPRATYEQYF
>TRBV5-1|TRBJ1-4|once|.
TGCGCCAGCAGCATCGGAGGTGCTAATGAAAAACTGTTTTTT
CASSIGGANEKLFF
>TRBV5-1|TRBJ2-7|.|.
TGCGCCAGCACCCTTTCGCGGGACAGCTCCTACGAGCAGTACTTC
CASTLSRDSSYEQYF
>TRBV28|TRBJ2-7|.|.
TGTGCCAGCAGTCCAGGGAATCCCCCCTACGAGCAGTACTTC
CASSPGNPPYEQYF
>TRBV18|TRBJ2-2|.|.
TGTGCCAGCTCACTACAGGCCGCGGCCGGGGAGCTGTTTTTT
CASSLQAAAGELFF
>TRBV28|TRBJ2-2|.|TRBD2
TGTGCCAGCAGCTGGGGAGGGTTACCCACCGGGGAGCTGTTTTTT
CASSWGGLPTGELFF
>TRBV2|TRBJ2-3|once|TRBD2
TGTGCCAGCTTAACGGGGCTAGCGGCAGATACGCAGTATTTT
CASLTGLAADTQYF
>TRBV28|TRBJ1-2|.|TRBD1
TGTGCCAGCAATTCCCCGGGACAGGCTAACTATGGCTACACCTTC
CASNSPGQANYGYTF
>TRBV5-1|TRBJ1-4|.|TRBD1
TGCGCCAGCAGCTTACAGGGACAGGGCGGAAAACTGTTTTTT
CASSLQGQGGKLFF
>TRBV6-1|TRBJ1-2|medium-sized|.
TGTGCCAGCAGGCAAAGAGGTACAGGGACTTCTGGCTACACCTTC
CASRQRGTGTSGYTF
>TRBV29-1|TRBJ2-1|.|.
TGCAGCGTTGAAGGGGCCCGGGACCACTCCTACAATGAGCAGTTCTTC
CSVEGARDHSYNEQFF
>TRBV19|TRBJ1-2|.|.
TGTGCCAGTAGTTCCAGGGGACCCCCCTATGGCTACACCTTC
CASSSRGPPYGYTF
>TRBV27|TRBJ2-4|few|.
TGTGCCAGCAGCCCCTGGGGGGGCGCCAAAAACATTCAGTACTTC
CASSPWGGAKNIQYF
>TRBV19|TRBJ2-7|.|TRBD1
TGTGCCAGTACCCAAGGAGGGACAGGATCGTACGAGCAGTACTTC
CASTQGGTGSYEQYF